The rows below give T cell receptor beta chains drawn from one sample of a study of shared clonotypes between healthy human individuals. Produced via immunoSEQ multiplex PCR; TCRdb's table is partial and in-frame only. The sample yields 150,000 to 200,000 clones, 85% to 95% seen once. The sample comprised naive CD4+ T cells sorted from blood. All receptors come from a woman in her 30s in good health. Each CDR3 is given with its conserved first and last residue. The order of the fields is clone size, J gene, D gene, V gene, CDR3 DNA, CDR3 protein. D genes are given only for firm matches. Clone size appears in some rows only: once, few, many, or a class for an expanded clone.

- | TRBJ2-5 | TRBD1 | TRBV5-1 | TGCGCCAGCAGCATGCGACAGGGTAGGGAGCAGTACTTC | CASSMRQGREQYF
- | TRBJ2-7 | TRBD1 | TRBV19 | TGTGCCAGTAGTATCCGGACAGGAAGAACCTACGAGCAGTACTTC | CASSIRTGRTYEQYF
- | TRBJ1-1 | - | TRBV4-1 | TGCGCCAGCAGCCAATCTTCGGGAGGCAGGGGTCGAAAAATCGGGAACACTGAAGCTTTCTTT | CASSQSSGGRGRKIGNTEAFF
- | TRBJ1-5 | TRBD1 | TRBV12-5 | TGTGCTAGTGGTTTGGTAAAGGCGGGAGGACAGGTAGCAAAGCCCCAGCATTTT | CASGLVKAGGQVAKPQHF
- | TRBJ2-7 | TRBD1 | TRBV13 | TGTGCCAGCAGCTTGGACAGGGGGCCCTACGAGCAGTACTTC | CASSLDRGPYEQYF
- | TRBJ1-1 | - | TRBV18 | TGTGCCAGCTCACCTTTTTCGGAACTGAACACTGAAGCTTTCTTT | CASSPFSELNTEAFF
- | TRBJ1-5 | TRBD1 | TRBV27 | TGTGCCAGCAGTGGGACAGGGGGCGTTCAGCCCCAGCATTTT | CASSGTGGVQPQHF
- | TRBJ2-7 | - | TRBV19 | TGTGCCAGTAGGGAAAACAGGGTCAACGAGCAGTACTTC | CASRENRVNEQYF
- | TRBJ1-6 | - | TRBV28 | TGTGCCAGCAGTTTCCGGGAACACCTCCTCCACTTT | CASSFREHLLHF
- | TRBJ1-1 | - | TRBV30 | TGTGCCTGGAGTGTAGTCCCCCATAGGGACACTGAAGCTTTCTTT | CAWSVVPHRDTEAFF
- | TRBJ1-2 | - | TRBV6-5 | TGTGCCAGCAGTTACAGACAGACTAACTATGGCTACACCTTC | CASSYRQTNYGYTF
- | TRBJ2-6 | - | TRBV21-1 | TGTGCCAGCAGCAAAGTTTCACAGGGGTCCCTCTCTGGGGCCAACGTCCTGACTTTC | CASSKVSQGSLSGANVLTF
- | TRBJ2-7 | TRBD2 | TRBV11-2 | TGTGCCAGCAGCGCCGGACTAGCGGGAGTGTTTGAGCAGTACTTC | CASSAGLAGVFEQYF
- | TRBJ2-7 | - | TRBV20-1 | TGCAGTGCCTCCGGGGGCTACGAGCAGTACTTC | CSASGGYEQYF
- | TRBJ1-5 | - | TRBV28 | TGTGCCAGCAGTCCGGGACTTCTCAATCAGCCCCAGCATTTT | CASSPGLLNQPQHF
- | TRBJ1-5 | TRBD1 | TRBV19 | TGTGCCAGTGGACAGGGCATAGGCAATCAGCCCCAGCATTTT | CASGQGIGNQPQHF
- | TRBJ2-5 | - | TRBV30 | TGTGCCTGGAGTTCCCCGCGGGCTCGGGTCGGGGAGACCCAGTACTTC | CAWSSPRARVGETQYF
- | TRBJ2-7 | - | TRBV5-1 | TGCGCCAGCAGCGCCCTGGGGAGCGGGTTCTCCTACGAGCAGTACTTC | CASSALGSGFSYEQYF
- | TRBJ2-7 | - | TRBV4-1 | TGCGCCAGCTCTTCCAGGGTATTTTCCTACGAGCAGTACTTC | CASSSRVFSYEQYF
- | TRBJ1-5 | - | TRBV11-2 | TGTGCCAGCAGCTTAGGCGGGGGAGGGGGCAATCAGCCCCAGCATTTT | CASSLGGGGGNQPQHF
- | TRBJ2-7 | - | TRBV28 | TGTGCCAGCAGTTTGTCGGGCCCTACCTACGAGCAGTACTTC | CASSLSGPTYEQYF
once | TRBJ2-1 | TRBD2 | TRBV2 | TGTGCCAGCAGTGAAAGGCTAGCGGGAGTTTCTGGTGAGCAGTTCTTC | CASSERLAGVSGEQFF
- | TRBJ1-5 | - | TRBV18 | TGTGCCAGCTCACCACCGGGGTGGGAGGGCCGGCAGCCCCAGCATTTT | CASSPPGWEGRQPQHF
- | TRBJ1-5 | - | TRBV2 | TGTGCCAGCAGCTCCACAGGGATGCCCCAGCATTTT | CASSSTGMPQHF
- | TRBJ1-5 | TRBD1 | TRBV6-6 | TGTGCCAGCAGTCGGACAGGAACTAGCAATCAGCCCCAGCATTTT | CASSRTGTSNQPQHF
- | TRBJ2-3 | - | TRBV7-3 | TGTGCCAGCACCCACCACAGGAGCCAAACAGATACGCAGTATTTT | CASTHHRSQTDTQYF